This passage covers 27 T cell receptor beta chains from one sample sequenced in a study of cytomegalovirus exposure and HLA in healthy donors (TCRdb year 2017). Library generation was performed with the immunoSEQ multiplex PCR assay. For the multiplex PCR, a mixture combining 60 forward primers for TCR Vbeta segments and 13 reverse primers for TCR Jbeta segments was used. TCRdb re-hosts the immuneACCESS table, in-frame sequences only. Its copies lack some clones; in the studies checked, an unresolved V gene accounts for under half of them, and the cause for the rest is not known. The sample table shows about 150,000 clones, and roughly 78% are seen once. 4.2% of the sample comes from the top ten. Sequencing was carried out using PBMCs. The receptor source for this set is a man aged 50-59 years in good health and CMV-seropositive.

The chain has TRBV27 and TRBJ2-1; D gene unclear. CDR1 and CDR2 (germline): MNHEY, SMNVEV (reference sequence). V lost 5 bases and J lost 2, with 4 bases in between. This CDR3 is 12 amino acids long. This CDR3 is CASSNTYNEQFF. CDR3 DNA: TGTGCCAGCAGTAACACCTACAATGAGCAGTTCTTC.

The J gene is TRBJ2-7, the V gene TRBV11-1; 11 bases are shared with TRBD1. Germline V gives CDR1 SGHAT, CDR2 FQDESV (reference sequence). The CDR3 covers 15 residues. V shed 0 bases, J shed 4 bases, and the junction held 2 bases outside the gene matches. CDR3 protein: CASSLAGQGAYEQYF. In nucleotides, the CDR3 is TGTGCCAGCAGCTTAGCCGGACAGGGGGCTTACGAGCAGTACTTC.

This rearrangement joins TRBV28 to TRBJ1-2; D possibly corresponds to TRBD1 (5 bases). The CDR3 extends over 15 amino acids. The germline V gene encodes CDR1 MDHEN and CDR2 SYDVKM. Trimming took 6 bases from V and 3 from J, leaving 17 bases between them. CDR3 in DNA: TGTGCCAGCAGCAGCACGGGGGGGGAGCACTATGGCTACACCTTC. As protein: CASSSTGGEHYGYTF.

In this sample, this clone turned up a few times. The CDR3 here is CASSPGQSSTEAFF. The CDR3 DNA reads as TGTGCCAGCAGCCCGGGACAGTCGAGCACTGAAGCTTTCTTT. The chain combines TRBV5-4 with TRBJ1-1, with TRBD1 matching over 7 bases. Trimming took 4 bases from V and 4 from J; bases not matched to a gene: 7. The CDR3 covers 14 residues. Germline lookup yields CDR1 SGHNT and CDR2 YYREEE (reference sequence). Combining the CDR3 with reference TRBV5-4 and TRBJ1-1 gives the whole variable domain ETGVTQSPTHLIKTRGQQVTLRCSSQSGHNTVSWYQQALGQGPQFIFQYYREEENGRGNFPPRFSGLQFPNYSSELNVNALELDDSALYLCASSPGQSSTEAFFGQGTRLTVV.

In nucleotides, the CDR3 is TGCGCCAGCAGCCAGGGGGCCGGAGCGTTGGAGCAGTACTTC. Its protein product is CASSQGAGALEQYF. The chain couples TRBV4-1 to TRBJ2-7; D may be TRBD1 (6 bases). The CDR3 runs 14 residues. V lost 3 bases and J 7 bases, leaving 16 bases between the germline ends. CDR1 is MGHRA and CDR2 is YSYEKL in the germline V gene.

The chain has TRBV5-1 and TRBJ1-2, with unresolved D. Germline-derived CDR1 and CDR2 are SGHRS and YFSETQ. V was pared by 6 bases and J by 2 bases, with 20 bases between. CDR3 size: 16 residues. CDR3 sequence: CASTDLGPTTNYGYTF. The CDR3 nucleotides read TGCGCCAGCACCGACCTTGGGCCAACGACAAACTATGGCTACACCTTC. The full variable domain, its missing parts supplied by reference TRBV5-1 and TRBJ1-2, is KAGVTQTPRYLIKTRGQQVTLSCSPISGHRSVSWYQQTPGQGLQFLFEYFSETQRNKGNFPGRFSGRQFSNSRSEMNVSTLELGDSALYLCASTDLGPTTNYGYTFGSGTRLTVV.

The rearrangement joins TRBV15 to TRBJ2-1; D call uncertain. Trimming pared 4 bases from V and 0 bases from J, leaving 13 bases between. The V gene's germline CDR1 is LNHNV and CDR2 YYDKDF (reference sequence). This CDR3 region has 16 residues. The CDR3 spells CATSTLRSSSYNEQFF. The CDR3 DNA reads TGTGCCACCAGCACTTTGCGGTCGAGCTCCTACAATGAGCAGTTCTTC.

V and J are TRBV27 and TRBJ1-2; 8 nucleotides align to TRBD1. Germline CDR1 MNHEY, CDR2 SMNVEV (reference sequence). V dropped 9 bases and J dropped 6; count of bases not matched to a gene: 12. This CDR3 is 14 amino acids long. Written as DNA, the CDR3 is TGTGCCAGTCGGGCAGGGGGCCTGCGGGATGGCTACACCTTC. It specifies CASRAGGLRDGYTF.

V and J are TRBV6-1 and TRBJ1-1, with a tentative D call TRBD1 (5 bases). With 3 bases removed from V and 6 bases from J, the gap between germline ends came to 17 bases. The length of the CDR3 is 15 residues. Per the germline V gene, CDR1 is MNHNS and CDR2 is SASEGT. The CDR3 here is CASSESFSGVPEAFF. As DNA, the CDR3 is TGTGCCAGCAGTGAGAGTTTTTCGGGGGTACCTGAAGCTTTCTTT.

The rearrangement links TRBV7-9 to TRBJ1-1; 8 bases are a match to TRBD1. J gave up 5 bases and V 5 bases, and 1 base lay outside the gene matches. Germline V CDR1 and CDR2: SEHNR, FQNEAQ (reference sequence). The CDR3 is 12 residues long. The CDR3 loop is CASSRQGTEAFF. CDR3 in DNA: TGTGCCAGCAGCCGACAGGGGACTGAAGCTTTCTTT.

V and J are TRBV19 and TRBJ2-7, with TRBD2 matching 13 bases. The germline V gene encodes CDR1 LNHDA and CDR2 SQIVND (reference sequence). The ends lost 5 bases at V and 3 bases at J; junction bases unmatched: 4. The CDR3 sequence is 15 residues long. CDR3 sequence: CASSQWTSGSYEQYF. CDR3 nucleotide sequence: TGTGCCAGTAGTCAATGGACTAGCGGGAGCTACGAGCAGTACTTC.

The rearrangement links TRBV7-2 to TRBJ1-1; no firm D call. Germline lookup yields CDR1 SGHTA and CDR2 FQGNSA. V was clipped by 1 base and J by 2 bases, with 11 bases between them. The CDR3 loop spans 15 amino acids. CDR3 amino acids: CASSLVTTSNTEAFF. The CDR3 DNA reads as TGTGCCAGCAGCTTAGTGACGACAAGCAACACTGAAGCTTTCTTT.

This chain uses TRBV27 with TRBJ2-3, with 9 bases lining up with TRBD2. Trimming cost V 3 bases and J 6 bases; bases outside gene matches: 4. This CDR3 is 14 amino acids long. The germline V gene encodes CDR1 MNHEY and CDR2 SMNVEV (reference sequence). CDR3 in amino acids: CASSFGTSSDTQYF. In DNA, the CDR3 is TGTGCCAGCAGTTTCGGGACTAGCAGCGATACGCAGTATTTT.

The chain uses TRBV29-1 and TRBJ2-1, with D possibly being TRBD1 (6 bases). Germline V gene sequence: CDR1 SQVTM, CDR2 ANQGSEA. The CDR3 covers 13 residues. V lost 4 bases, J lost 5 bases, and 12 bases lay in between. This chain's CDR3 is CSVVRQENNEQFF. CDR3 bases: TGCAGCGTTGTGCGACAGGAGAACAATGAGCAGTTCTTC.

The genes are TRBV5-1 and TRBJ1-2, with 7 positions matching TRBD1. The germline V gene has CDR1 SGHRS and CDR2 YFSETQ. The CDR3 consists of 15 residues. The V and J ends lost 4 bases and 8 bases, in that order; junction bases with no gene match: 14. The CDR3 region has the DNA TGCGCCAGCAGCCTAATGCAGGGGGGAGGTGAAGGCTACACCTTC. The encoded protein is CASSLMQGGGEGYTF.

The chain is built from TRBV5-6 and TRBJ1-5; 9 bases are a match to TRBD1. CDR1 and CDR2 from the germline V gene are SGHDT and YYEEEE. The CDR3 sequence is 15 residues long. The ends lost 4 bases at V and 9 bases at J; junction bases unmatched: 11. The CDR3 DNA sequence: TGTGCCAGCAGCGATTCAACAGGGGGCCAGCGGCCCCAGCATTTT. Encoded protein: CASSDSTGGQRPQHF.

The chain couples TRBV5-1 to TRBJ1-5; no firm D call. Germline V gene sequence: CDR1 SGHRS, CDR2 YFSETQ. Trimming removed 0 bases at V and 7 bases at J, with 11 bases between. The CDR3 extends over 14 amino acids. The DNA of the CDR3 is TGCGCCAGCAGCTTGGATGCGGGTTCCCAGCCCCAGCATTTT. This gives the protein CASSLDAGSQPQHF. Looking up the rest from reference TRBV5-1 and TRBJ1-5 gives the full variable domain: KAGVTQTPRYLIKTRGQQVTLSCSPISGHRSVSWYQQTPGQGLQFLFEYFSETQRNKGNFPGRFSGRQFSNSRSEMNVSTLELGDSALYLCASSLDAGSQPQHFGDGTRLSIL.

This chain connects TRBV5-1 to TRBJ2-7; 7 bases fit TRBD1. The CDR3 spans 15 residues. Trimming removed 2 bases from V and 2 bases from J; junction bases left unmatched: 7. From germline, CDR1 is SGHRS and CDR2 YFSETQ. The CDR3 sequence: CASSFDPGQPYEQYF. For the CDR3, the DNA is TGCGCCAGCAGCTTTGACCCGGGACAGCCCTACGAGCAGTACTTC.

The chain recombines TRBV6-5 with TRBJ1-2, with a tentative D call TRBD1 (6 bases). With 4 bases removed from V and 4 bases from J, the gap between germline ends came to 13 bases. Germline V gene data show CDR1 as MNHEY and CDR2 as SVGAGI. The CDR3 length is 14 residues. The CDR3 nucleotides read TGTGCCAGCAGTTTCACAGGGCCCCCCTATGGCTACACCTTC. This codes for CASSFTGPPYGYTF.

This clone was seen more than once but under ten times. The rearrangement uses TRBV28 and TRBJ2-7, with 13 positions matching TRBD2. Germline values: CDR1 MDHEN, CDR2 SYDVKM. The CDR3 is 14 amino acids. The junction had 6 bases not matched to a gene; V was cut back by 6 bases and J by 7 bases. The CDR3 coding sequence is TGTGCCAGCAGCGGGACTAGCGGGACTCGGGAGCAGTACTTC. Protein: CASSGTSGTREQYF. The whole variable domain, filled in from reference TRBV28 and TRBJ2-7, reads DVKVTQSSRYLVKRTGEKVFLECVQDMDHENMFWYRQDPGLGLRLIYFSYDVKMKEKGDIPEGYSVSREKKERFSLILESASTNQTSMYLCASSGTSGTREQYFGPGTRLTVT.

In regard to this clone: Sequence at one end of the junction differs from germline and may be a read error. The chain has TRBV15 and TRBJ2-7, with D possibly TRBD1 on 6 matching bases. The germline CDR1 and CDR2 sequences are LNHNV and YYDKDF (reference sequence). This CDR3 has 15 amino acids. CDR3 loop: CVTSRGETSSYEQYF. DNA of the CDR3: TGTGTCACCAGCAGGGGAGAGACGAGCTCCTACGAGCAGTACTTC.

This clone appeared a single time. V and J are TRBV2 and TRBJ1-3; TRBD1 matches 7 bases. J was trimmed by 2 bases and V by 11 bases; bases with no gene match: 6. This CDR3 comprises 13 residues. In germline, CDR1 is SNHLY, CDR2 FYNNEI. The CDR3: CAGDTGAGNTIYF. For the CDR3, the DNA is TGTGCCGGTGATACAGGGGCTGGAAACACCATATATTTT. Drawing the rest from reference TRBV2 and TRBJ1-3, the complete variable domain is EPEVTQTPSHQVTQMGQEVILRCVPISNHLYFYWYRQILGQKVEFLVSFYNNEISEKSEIFDDQFSVERPDGSNFTLKIRSTKLEDSAMYFCAGDTGAGNTIYFGEGSWLTVV.

The rearrangement links TRBV7-9 to TRBJ2-5, with 8 nucleotides matching TRBD1. Germline V lookup: CDR1 SEHNR, CDR2 FQNEAQ (reference sequence). The CDR3 loop spans 13 amino acids. Germline trimming cut 6 bases from V and 1 base from J; bases unmatched to any gene: 1. CDR3 sequence: CASRTGGQETQYF. The CDR3 DNA is TGTGCCAGCAGAACAGGGGGCCAAGAGACCCAGTACTTC.

The CDR3 loop is CASSLGGGMENIQYF. The DNA for the CDR3 is TGTGCCAGCAGCTTAGGGGGGGGAATGGAAAACATTCAGTACTTC. The chain recombines TRBV11-3 with TRBJ2-4; 7 positions agree with TRBD2. The CDR3 has 15 residues. Germline CDR1 SGHNT, CDR2 YENEEA. The V gene end was trimmed by 1 base and the J gene end by 5 bases; junction bases not matched to a gene: 5.

The V gene is TRBV7-2, the J gene TRBJ2-5, with 11 bases identical to TRBD2. Germline-derived CDR1 and CDR2 are SGHTA and FQGNSA. V was clipped by 4 bases and J by 9 bases; unmatched bases: 10. CDR3 size: 15 residues. CDR3 region: CASSYGTSGNWAQYF. The CDR3 nucleotides are TGTGCCAGCAGCTACGGGACTAGCGGTAATTGGGCCCAGTACTTC.

This clone was counted a single time. The chain carries TRBV6-5 and TRBJ2-3; D ambiguous. CDR3 size: 15 residues. The germline V gene encodes CDR1 MNHEY and CDR2 SVGAGI. Between the trimmed V and J ends, which lost 0 bases and 2 bases, there was a span of 9 bases. The CDR3 reads CASSYSSRNTDTQYF. The CDR3 nucleotides read TGTGCCAGCAGTTACTCGTCTAGAAACACAGATACGCAGTATTTT.

This chain links TRBV19 with TRBJ1-5, with TRBD1 matching over 10 bases. Germline loops: CDR1 LNHDA, CDR2 SQIVND (reference sequence). V was clipped by 3 bases and J by 6 bases; unmatched bases: 11. This CDR3 contains 17 residues. CDR3 sequence reads: CASSMYPGTGARQPQHF. As DNA, the CDR3 is TGTGCCAGTAGTATGTACCCCGGGACAGGGGCCCGTCAGCCCCAGCATTTT.